The 8 T cell receptor beta chains below were found in one sample sequenced in a study of OX40 agonist ivuxolimab in advanced cancers. TCRdb's table, derived via immunoSEQ multiplex PCR, lists solely in-frame clones and lacks some. The sample shows tens of thousands of clones, about 88% of them seen only once. This specimen consisted of CD4+ or CD8+ T cells sorted from blood, obtained in a trial of the OX40 agonist ivuxolimab. All receptors derive from an adult with an advanced solid tumor such as melanoma, head and neck, liver or kidney cancer.

V and J are TRBV11-3 and TRBJ2-5; maybe TRBD1 (6 bases). V lost 5 bases, J lost 5 bases, and 18 bases lay in between. This CDR3 is built from 15 residues. CDR1 is SGHNT and CDR2 is YENEEA in the germline V gene. The CDR3 DNA reads TGTGCCAGCAGCCCGGTTACTACTAGGGGGGAGACCCAGTACTTC. Its translation: CASSPVTTRGETQYF.

The chain joins TRBV6-6 to TRBJ2-5; D gene ambiguous. CDR3 length equals 14 residues. V dropped 0 bases and J dropped 0 bases, with 5 bases sitting between them. Germline loops: CDR1 MNHNY, CDR2 SVGAGI (reference sequence). CDR3 nucleotide sequence: TGTGCCAGCAGTTACTCCCGATACCAAGAGACCCAGTACTTC. This gives the protein CASSYSRYQETQYF.

The gene calls are TRBV9 and TRBJ2-2; D unclear. Germline V gene sequence: CDR1 SGDLS, CDR2 YYNGEE. V was cut by 0 bases and J by 4 bases, with 13 bases left in between. This CDR3 is 16 amino acids long. The chain's CDR3 is CASSVGVSEGTGELFF. The CDR3 DNA reads TGTGCCAGCAGCGTAGGGGTCAGCGAAGGCACCGGGGAGCTGTTTTTT.

Concerning this clone itself: An end of the junction does not agree with germline; a read error may underlie this. The chain couples TRBV7-7 to TRBJ2-3; TRBD1 aligns across 9 bases. Germline V gene data show CDR1 as SSHAT and CDR2 as FNYEAQ (reference sequence). CDR3 size: 15 residues. CDR3 nucleotides: TGTGCTAGCAGCTTAACAGGGGGCCGGACGGATACGCAGTATTTT. This translates into CASSLTGGRTDTQYF.

The V gene is TRBV7-9, the J gene TRBJ1-3; D is uncertain. The CDR3 covers 16 residues. V was pared by 0 bases and J by 1 base, with 10 bases between. Germline CDR1 and CDR2: SEHNR and FQNEAQ (reference sequence). CDR3 loop: CASSLAGGDSGNTIYF. DNA of the CDR3: TGTGCCAGCAGCTTAGCGGGTGGGGATTCTGGAAACACCATATATTTT.

The J gene is TRBJ2-3, the V gene TRBV6-1, with 14 bases that match TRBD2. J was trimmed by 2 bases and V by 6 bases; bases with no gene match: 1. Germline loops: CDR1 MNHNS, CDR2 SASEGT. The CDR3 sequence is 15 residues long. Written as DNA, the CDR3 is TGTGCCAGCAGGGGACTAGCGGGAGCCACAGATACGCAGTATTTT. It specifies CASRGLAGATDTQYF.

This sequence joins TRBV19 and TRBJ2-3, with D unclear. The CDR3 extends over 16 amino acids. Trimming left V 5 bases short and J 0 bases short, with 15 bases between. Per germline, CDR1 LNHDA and CDR2 SQIVND (reference sequence). In nucleotides, the CDR3 is TGTGCCAGTAGTTGGGCCCCTAGACAAAGCACAGATACGCAGTATTTT. Amino acid sequence: CASSWAPRQSTDTQYF.

This clone has only a few counts. The gene calls are TRBV19 and TRBJ1-2; D remains unclear. Germline V gene lookup returns CDR1 LNHDA and CDR2 SQIVND (reference sequence). The CDR3 runs 11 residues. V was trimmed by 5 bases and J by 3 bases, leaving 4 bases between them. Here the CDR3 reads CASSWDYGYTF. In nucleotides, the CDR3 is TGTGCCAGTAGTTGGGACTATGGCTACACCTTC.